Sequencing of this T cell receptor beta chain was carried out in a study of T cell changes during pregnancy in multiple sclerosis. Sequencing used immunoSEQ multiplex PCR; TCRdb keeps in-frame clones, though not all of them. The repertoire holds about 64,000 clones, with roughly 90% as singletons. Germline lookup yields CDR1 SEHNR and CDR2 FQNEAQ (reference sequence). V dropped 2 bases and J dropped 7 bases, with 20 bases sitting between them. This CDR3 contains 17 residues. This TCR came from a female donor with multiple sclerosis, enrolled in a pregnancy study. The sequencing used peripheral blood, collected in the second trimester of pregnancy. The rearrangement links TRBV7-9 to TRBJ1-4, with D perhaps matching TRBD1 (6 bases). CDR3 in DNA: TGTGCCAGCAGCTTACGACGGATCAGGGGAGTGGGTGAAAAACTGTTTTTT. Translating gives CASSLRRIRGVGEKLFF. The full variable domain, in which reference TRBV7-9 and TRBJ1-4 provide the parts outside the CDR3, is DTGVSQNPRHKITKRGQNVTFRCDPISEHNRLYWYRQTLGQGPEFLTYFQNEAQLEKSRLLSDRFSAERPKGSFSTLEIQRTEQGDSAMYLCASSLRRIRGVGEKLFFGSGTQLSVL.